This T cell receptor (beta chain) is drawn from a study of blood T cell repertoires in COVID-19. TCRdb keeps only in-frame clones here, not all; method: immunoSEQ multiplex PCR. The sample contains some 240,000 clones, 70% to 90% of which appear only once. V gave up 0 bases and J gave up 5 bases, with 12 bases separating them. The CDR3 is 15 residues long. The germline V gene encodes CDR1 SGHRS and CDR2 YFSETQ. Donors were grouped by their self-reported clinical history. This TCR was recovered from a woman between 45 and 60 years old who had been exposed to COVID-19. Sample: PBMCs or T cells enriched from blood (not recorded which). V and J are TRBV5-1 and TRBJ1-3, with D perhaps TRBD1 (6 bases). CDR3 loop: CASSLEGVSRNTIYF. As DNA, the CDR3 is TGCGCCAGCAGCTTGGAGGGGGTTTCGCGAAACACCATATATTTT.